The present T cell receptor (beta chain) was sequenced within a study of blood T cell repertoires in COVID-19. About the research overall: Researchers got acute and convalescent COVID-19 samples from the United States, Italy and Spain.

The assay was immunoSEQ multiplex PCR, and TCRdb's table has in-frame clones only and misses some. The sample lists about 98,000 clones, about 80% occurring once. The CDR3 loop spans 14 amino acids. Trimming cost V 3 bases and J 4 bases; bases outside gene matches: 2. Germline V lookup: CDR1 KGHSH, CDR2 LQKENI. The gene calls are TRBV18 and TRBJ1-1; 10 nucleotides line up with TRBD1. The TCR comes from a man between 65 and 85 years old with acute or convalescent COVID-19. Sequencing was done on a sample of peripheral blood. This chain's CDR3 is CASSPDRGGTEAFF. As DNA, the CDR3 is TGTGCCAGCTCACCGGACAGGGGGGGCACTGAAGCTTTCTTT. Looking up the rest from reference TRBV18 and TRBJ1-1 gives the full variable domain: NAGVMQNPRHLVRRRGQEARLRCSPMKGHSHVYWYRQLPEEGLKFMVYLQKENIIDESGMPKERFSAEFPKEGPSILRIQQVVRGDSAAYFCASSPDRGGTEAFFGQGTRLTVV.